What follows are 24 T cell receptor beta chains derived from one specimen sequenced in a study of blood T cell repertoires in COVID-19. The table came from immunoSEQ multiplex PCR; TCRdb's copy has only in-frame clones and leaves some out. Seen here are about 51,000 clones, less than 90% observed once, and the top ten hold around 1.2%. The sequenced sample consisted of peripheral blood. Receptor source: a man between 60 and 75 years old with acute or convalescent COVID-19.

This chain joins TRBV7-2 and TRBJ2-5, with 7 bases lining up with TRBD2. V was pared by 3 bases and J by 2 bases, with 6 bases of the junction left unmatched. The CDR3 is 15 residues long. Germline-derived CDR1 and CDR2 are SGHTA and FQGNSA. The CDR3 region is CASSFRWGGQETQYF. As DNA, the CDR3 is TGTGCCAGCAGCTTCCGGTGGGGGGGGCAAGAGACCCAGTACTTC.

The genes are TRBV24-1 and TRBJ2-1; 11 nucleotides line up with TRBD1. CDR1 and CDR2 from the germline V gene are KGHDR and SFDVKD. The ends lost 0 bases at V and 2 bases at J; junction bases unmatched: 2. The length of the CDR3 is 17 residues. The CDR3 spells CATSDLRGQGAYNEQFF. For the CDR3, the DNA is TGTGCCACCAGTGATTTGCGGGGACAGGGGGCCTACAATGAGCAGTTCTTC.

The chain links TRBV11-2 to TRBJ2-1, with TRBD1 identical over 9 bases. The CDR3 extends over 16 amino acids. Germline loops: CDR1 SGHAT, CDR2 FQNNGV. The V segment lost 3 bases and the J segment 0 bases; nucleotides outside the gene matches: 3. The CDR3 DNA sequence: TGTGCCAGCAGCTTGACGACAGGGGGCTCCTACAATGAGCAGTTCTTC. Its protein product is CASSLTTGGSYNEQFF. The whole variable domain, remainder taken from reference TRBV11-2 and TRBJ2-1, is EAGVAQSPRYKIIEKRQSVAFWCNPISGHATLYWYQQILGQGPKLLIQFQNNGVVDDSQLPKDRFSAERLKGVDSTLKIQPAKLEDSAVYLCASSLTTGGSYNEQFFGPGTRLTVL.

The CDR3 spells CATSDTGSGNTIYF. For the CDR3, the DNA is TGTGCCACCAGTGATACAGGGTCTGGAAACACCATATATTTT. The chain employs TRBV24-1 and TRBJ1-3; D perhaps matches TRBD1 (6 bases). Per germline, CDR1 KGHDR and CDR2 SFDVKD. The CDR3 contains 14 residues. The V end lost 3 bases, the J end lost 1 base, and 6 bases lay between the germline ends.

The V gene is TRBV13, the J gene TRBJ2-3; TRBD1 agrees at 10 bases. Looked up from germline, CDR1 is PRHDT and CDR2 is FYEKMQ (reference sequence). The CDR3 extends over 15 amino acids. Germline trimming cut 3 bases from V and 3 bases from J; bases unmatched to any gene: 3. CDR3 region: CASSLGTGATDTQYF. The CDR3 nucleotides are TGTGCCAGCAGCTTGGGGACAGGGGCGACAGATACGCAGTATTTT. The whole variable domain, remainder taken from reference TRBV13 and TRBJ2-3, is AAGVIQSPRHLIKEKRETATLKCYPIPRHDTVYWYQQGPGQDPQFLISFYEKMQSDKGSIPDRFSAQQFSDYHSELNMSSLELGDSALYFCASSLGTGATDTQYFGPGTRLTVL.

This rearrangement joins TRBV10-1 to TRBJ2-2; D gene ambiguous. CDR3 length: 15 residues. The V end lost 5 bases, the J end lost 0 bases, and 10 bases lay between the germline ends. The germline V gene encodes CDR1 WNHNN and CDR2 SYGVQD (reference sequence). The CDR3 bases are TGCGCCAGCAGTTCCAATTTTCCGAACACCGGGGAGCTGTTTTTT. It encodes CASSSNFPNTGELFF.

The gene calls are TRBV5-8 and TRBJ1-4, with 8 bases lining up with TRBD1. V was clipped by 4 bases and J by 11 bases; unmatched bases: 4. The CDR3 extends over 12 amino acids. CDR1 is SGHTS, CDR2 YDEGEE, per germline. This chain's CDR3 is CASSRTGSKLFF. The CDR3 bases are TGTGCCAGCAGCAGGACAGGGTCCAAACTGTTTTTT.

The gene calls are TRBV12-3 or TRBV12-4 and TRBJ1-1; D is unresolved. Trimming took off 3 bases at V and 4 bases at J, with 9 bases between the two ends. CDR3 length: 13 residues. The DNA for the CDR3 is TGTGCCAGCAGTTTTGAACGGTTCACTGAAGCTTTCTTT. Encoded protein: CASSFERFTEAFF.

The chain is built from TRBV3-1 (or the pseudogene TRBV3-2) and TRBJ2-1; weak D call: TRBD2 (5 bases). In germline, CDR1 is LGHDT, CDR2 YNNKEL (reference sequence). CDR3 length: 15 amino acids. The germline V and J ends were trimmed by 3 bases and 6 bases, with 15 bases remaining between them. In nucleotides, the CDR3 is TGTGCCAGCAGCCATGAGGTTCTAGCTGGCAATGAGCAGTTCTTC. Translating it yields CASSHEVLAGNEQFF.

This chain connects TRBV11-3 to TRBJ1-1, with a possible D match to TRBD1 (6 bases). Trimming shortened V by 1 base and J by 1 base, and 10 bases separated the two germline ends. Looked up from germline, CDR1 is SGHNT and CDR2 is YENEEA. The CDR3 loop spans 15 amino acids. Here the CDR3 reads CASSLALDRNTEAFF. The CDR3 nucleotides are TGTGCCAGCAGCTTAGCGTTGGACAGGAACACTGAAGCTTTCTTT.

The chain links TRBV7-6 to TRBJ2-5; D not resolved. Germline V gene lookup returns CDR1 SGHVS and CDR2 FNYEAQ. With 5 bases removed from V and 1 base from J, the gap between germline ends came to 14 bases. CDR3 length: 15 residues. DNA for the CDR3: TGTGCCAGCAGCGTAGACGGTACCCTCCAAGAGACCCAGTACTTC. Translated, it gives CASSVDGTLQETQYF.

The chain recombines TRBV5-4 with TRBJ1-1; D not certain. V lost 0 bases and J 2 bases, leaving 8 bases between the germline ends. CDR1 is SGHNT, CDR2 YYREEE, per germline (reference sequence). The CDR3 length is 14 residues. The CDR3 loop reads CASSLVAANTEAFF. The DNA for the CDR3 is TGTGCCAGCAGCTTGGTCGCGGCAAACACTGAAGCTTTCTTT.

V and J are TRBV23-1 and TRBJ1-1; 11 bases match TRBD1. TRBV23-1 carries the ORF label, with uncertain function. The CDR3 totals 15 residues. Germline trimming cut 4 bases from V and 5 bases from J; bases unmatched to any gene: 6. The CDR3 loop reads CASSPGTGGETEAFF. The CDR3 nucleotides read TGCGCCAGCAGTCCAGGGACAGGGGGAGAGACTGAAGCTTTCTTT.

In its sample, this clone was seen once. This chain links TRBV7-2 with TRBJ2-3, with D possibly being TRBD2 (5 bases). Germline CDR1 and CDR2: SGHTA and FQGNSA. Trimming removed 1 base at V and 11 bases at J, with 13 bases between. The length of the CDR3 is 13 residues. CDR3 sequence (DNA): TGTGCCAGCAGCTTAGGGTTCGGGGTGCGGCAGTATTTT. Protein: CASSLGFGVRQYF.

The chain joins TRBV3-1 (or the pseudogene TRBV3-2) to TRBJ1-6; D gene unclear. The CDR3 length is 16 residues. CDR1 is LGHDT, CDR2 YNNKEL, per germline (reference sequence). The V end was cut by 4 bases, the J end by 9 bases, with 19 bases between. CDR3 in DNA: TGTGCCAGCAGCCCGACTACTAGGGATTGGGGTTCACCCCTCCACTTT. Its translation is CASSPTTRDWGSPLHF.

The CDR3 DNA follows: TGTGCCATCAGTGCCCAGGACAGAACGAACACCGGGGAGCTGTTTTTT. Residues: CAISAQDRTNTGELFF. The chain carries TRBV10-3 and TRBJ2-2; D is perhaps TRBD1 (6 bases). The CDR3 sequence is 16 residues long. Trimming took 4 bases from V and 0 from J, leaving 12 bases between them. Germline V gene data show CDR1 as ENHRY and CDR2 as SYGVKD.

This clone appeared a single time. The chain has TRBV6-2 or TRBV6-3 and TRBJ2-2, with D maybe TRBD1 (5 bases). V was shortened by 2 bases and J by 2 bases, with 9 bases between the two germline ends. There are 15 residues in the CDR3. The germline gives CDR1 MNHEY, CDR2 SVGEGT. CDR3 sequence (DNA): TGTGCCAGCAGTTACAGGCAGGGAAACACCGGGGAGCTGTTTTTT. Protein sequence: CASSYRQGNTGELFF.

The CDR3 region is CASSLSSQGGWGYTF. In nucleotides, the CDR3 is TGTGCCAGCAGTTTATCGTCCCAGGGTGGGTGGGGCTACACCTTC. This chain connects TRBV27 to TRBJ1-2; the D gene is possibly TRBD1 (5 bases). Germline CDR1 is MNHEY and CDR2 is SMNVEV (reference sequence). Trimming removed 0 bases from V and 8 bases from J, with 16 bases in between. The CDR3 consists of 15 residues.

Only one count was recorded for this clone. The rearrangement joins TRBV12-2 to TRBJ2-7; the listed D gene, TRBD2, was not tested against the DNA. TRBV12-2 is classified as a pseudogene. The CDR3 spans 14 residues. The CDR3 region is CASRPTWASGEQYF. CDR3 bases: TGTGCAAGTCGCCCCACCTGGGCTAGCGGTGAGCAGTACTTC.

The rearrangement uses TRBV11-3 and TRBJ2-3; 12 positions match TRBD2. After removal of 8 bases from V and 7 bases from J, the junction contained 10 bases not matched to a gene. CDR1 SGHNT and CDR2 YENEEA come from the germline V gene. This CDR3 contains 15 residues. The CDR3 DNA sequence: TGTGCCAGCGCTCAGACTAGCGGGGGTCCGAATACGCAGTATTTT. Protein: CASAQTSGGPNTQYF.

This chain uses TRBV7-6 with TRBJ2-5; 10 nucleotides match TRBD2. Germline values: CDR1 SGHVS, CDR2 FNYEAQ. The V gene end was trimmed by 1 base and the J gene end by 7 bases; junction bases not matched to a gene: 12. The CDR3 runs 17 residues. Here the CDR3 reads CASSLVTSGDLSGTQYF. The DNA of the CDR3 is TGTGCCAGCAGCTTAGTAACTAGCGGGGACCTGAGTGGGACCCAGTACTTC. The full variable domain, in which reference TRBV7-6 and TRBJ2-5 provide the parts outside the CDR3, is GAGVSQSPRYKVTKRGQDVALRCDPISGHVSLYWYRQALGQGPEFLTYFNYEAQQDKSGLPNDRFSAERPEGSISTLTIQRTEQRDSAMYRCASSLVTSGDLSGTQYFGPGTRLLVL.

This clone was observed a handful of times. The chain carries TRBV29-1 and TRBJ1-1; D perhaps matches TRBD1 (6 bases). Germline-derived CDR1 and CDR2 are SQVTM and ANQGSEA. V lost 3 bases to trimming and J lost 0 bases, with 11 bases between them. The CDR3 totals 14 residues. CDR3 in DNA: TGCAGCGTTGACCTAACAGGGCTGAACACTGAAGCTTTCTTT. It codes for CSVDLTGLNTEAFF.

In the case of this clone: A read error may account for a junction end that differs from germline. The V call is TRBV2, the J call TRBJ1-2, with D possibly matching TRBD1 (6 bases). The CDR3 has 13 amino acids. Germline assignment: CDR1 SNHLY and CDR2 FYNNEI. Written as DNA, the CDR3 is TGTGCCAGCAGTGAAGCGCACAGGGTGAGGTCTTCCTTC. It yields the protein CASSEAHRVRSSF.

The CDR3 nucleotides are TGTGCCAGCAGCAAGAACGAGCGTCTAGAGGGCTACACCTTC. Translating gives CASSKNERLEGYTF. V is TRBV7-8 and J is TRBJ1-2; unclear D gene. Per germline, CDR1 SGHVS and CDR2 FQNEAQ. CDR3 length: 14 amino acids. Trimming pared 5 bases from V and 8 bases from J, leaving 18 bases between.